This TCR beta chain was captured in a study of T cell repertoires in cytomegalovirus infection. Across the whole study: It was the public TCR beta signatures that indicated both CMV infection and matching HLA type. Regarding the study as a whole: Pooled public TCR beta family frequency picked out CMV carriers with the relevant HLA. HLA-C-restricted CMV-specific TCR beta clonotypes were dominant in the ex vivo response.

This CDR3 comprises 16 residues. Germline CDR1 MDHEN, CDR2 SYDVKM. V was clipped by 5 bases and J by 3 bases; unmatched bases: 8. This clonotype was seen more than once but under ten times. Antigen unknown. A single record per CDR3 protein comes from TCRdb applying MiXCR to the reads. The sample holds more than 400,000 distinct CDR3 sequences, more than 20% seen once. The sample consisted of PBMCs. This TCR derives from a human donor in good health (CMV status not recorded). Some clones in this sample may be carry-over from other donors' samples. The chain couples TRBV28 to TRBJ1-2; 11 nucleotides agree with TRBD1. CDR3 in DNA: TGTGCCAGCAGTCTAAGCGGGACAGGGGGGGACTATGGCTACACCTTC. It specifies CASSLSGTGGDYGYTF.